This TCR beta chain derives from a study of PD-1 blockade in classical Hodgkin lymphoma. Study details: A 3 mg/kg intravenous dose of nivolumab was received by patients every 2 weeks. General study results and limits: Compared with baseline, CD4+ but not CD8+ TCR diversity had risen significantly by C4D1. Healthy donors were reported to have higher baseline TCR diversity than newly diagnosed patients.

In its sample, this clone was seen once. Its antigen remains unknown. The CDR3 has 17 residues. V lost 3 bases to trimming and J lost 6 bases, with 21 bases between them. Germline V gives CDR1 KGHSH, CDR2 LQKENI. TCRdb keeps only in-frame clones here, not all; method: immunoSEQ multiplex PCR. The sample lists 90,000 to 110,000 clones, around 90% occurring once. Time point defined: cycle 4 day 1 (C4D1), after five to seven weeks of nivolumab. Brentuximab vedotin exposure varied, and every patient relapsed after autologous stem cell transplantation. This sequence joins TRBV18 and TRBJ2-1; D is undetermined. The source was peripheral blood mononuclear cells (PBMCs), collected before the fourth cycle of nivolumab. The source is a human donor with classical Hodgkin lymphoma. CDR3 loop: CASSPDVQRWPPNEQFF. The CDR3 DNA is TGTGCCAGCTCACCGGACGTACAGAGATGGCCCCCCAATGAGCAGTTCTTC.